This is a list of T cell receptor beta chains from one sample in a study of blood T cell repertoires in COVID-19. TCRdb's table, derived via immunoSEQ multiplex PCR, lists solely in-frame clones and lacks some. The table records 150,000 to 170,000 clones, under 85% of them present only once. Sequenced material: peripheral blood. The receptors derive from a man in his sixties with COVID-19, enrolled during active disease. The CDR3 runs from the conserved cysteine through the conserved F or W.

J,V,CDR3
TRBJ1-3,TRBV4-3,CASSQVPAGSGNTIYF
TRBJ1-5,TRBV4-2,CASSQVGQPQHF
TRBJ2-3,TRBV6-1,CASSEGQGPYTDTQYF
TRBJ1-4,TRBV9,CANPGGPPNEKLFF
TRBJ1-2,TRBV7-2,CASSMTGNNYGYTF
TRBJ1-5,TRBV6-5,CASSLGQGRDQPQHF
TRBJ2-7,TRBV19,CASRTGSQGNYEQYF
TRBJ2-7,TRBV28,CASSPGTGYEQYF
TRBJ1-1,TRBV28,CASSSPTGGGWDTEAFF
TRBJ1-5,TRBV5-8,CASSRWRDQPQHF
TRBJ2-2,TRBV3-1/TRBV3-2,CASSQGPSGSSTGELFF
TRBJ2-1,TRBV18,CASSSGLALYNEQFF
TRBJ2-7,TRBV7-9,CASSEGLVYEQYF
TRBJ1-5,TRBV5-8,CASSLAFDSSSNQPQHF
TRBJ1-4,TRBV2,CASSLQGTHEKLFF
TRBJ1-5,TRBV27,CASGQSGQVQPQHF
TRBJ2-5,TRBV19,CASSSTGGTETQYF
TRBJ1-1,TRBV11-3,CASSPQQGGEAFF
TRBJ2-1,TRBV5-1,CASSTGTGGLYEQFF
TRBJ2-5,TRBV18,CASSPPMREAQYF
TRBJ2-7,TRBV27,CASSSRYEQYF
TRBJ1-1,TRBV2,CASSETGTGHFTEAFF